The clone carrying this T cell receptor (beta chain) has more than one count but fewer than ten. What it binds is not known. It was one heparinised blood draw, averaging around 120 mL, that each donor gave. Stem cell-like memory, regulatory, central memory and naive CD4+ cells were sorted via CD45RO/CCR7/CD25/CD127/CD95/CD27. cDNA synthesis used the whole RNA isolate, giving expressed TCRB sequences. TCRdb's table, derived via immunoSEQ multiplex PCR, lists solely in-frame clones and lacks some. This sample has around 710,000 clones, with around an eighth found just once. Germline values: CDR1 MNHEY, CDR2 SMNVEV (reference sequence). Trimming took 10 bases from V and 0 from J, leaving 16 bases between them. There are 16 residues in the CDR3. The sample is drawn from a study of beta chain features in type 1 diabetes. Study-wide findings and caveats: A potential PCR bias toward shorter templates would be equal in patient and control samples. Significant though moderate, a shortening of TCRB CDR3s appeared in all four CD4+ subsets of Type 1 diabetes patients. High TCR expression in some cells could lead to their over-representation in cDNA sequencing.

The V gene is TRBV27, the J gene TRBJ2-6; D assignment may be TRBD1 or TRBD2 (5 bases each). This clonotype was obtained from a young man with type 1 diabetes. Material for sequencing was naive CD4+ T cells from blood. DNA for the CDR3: TGTGCCACATCTTCCGGGACGGCCTCTGGGGCCAACGTCCTGACTTTC. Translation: CATSSGTASGANVLTF.